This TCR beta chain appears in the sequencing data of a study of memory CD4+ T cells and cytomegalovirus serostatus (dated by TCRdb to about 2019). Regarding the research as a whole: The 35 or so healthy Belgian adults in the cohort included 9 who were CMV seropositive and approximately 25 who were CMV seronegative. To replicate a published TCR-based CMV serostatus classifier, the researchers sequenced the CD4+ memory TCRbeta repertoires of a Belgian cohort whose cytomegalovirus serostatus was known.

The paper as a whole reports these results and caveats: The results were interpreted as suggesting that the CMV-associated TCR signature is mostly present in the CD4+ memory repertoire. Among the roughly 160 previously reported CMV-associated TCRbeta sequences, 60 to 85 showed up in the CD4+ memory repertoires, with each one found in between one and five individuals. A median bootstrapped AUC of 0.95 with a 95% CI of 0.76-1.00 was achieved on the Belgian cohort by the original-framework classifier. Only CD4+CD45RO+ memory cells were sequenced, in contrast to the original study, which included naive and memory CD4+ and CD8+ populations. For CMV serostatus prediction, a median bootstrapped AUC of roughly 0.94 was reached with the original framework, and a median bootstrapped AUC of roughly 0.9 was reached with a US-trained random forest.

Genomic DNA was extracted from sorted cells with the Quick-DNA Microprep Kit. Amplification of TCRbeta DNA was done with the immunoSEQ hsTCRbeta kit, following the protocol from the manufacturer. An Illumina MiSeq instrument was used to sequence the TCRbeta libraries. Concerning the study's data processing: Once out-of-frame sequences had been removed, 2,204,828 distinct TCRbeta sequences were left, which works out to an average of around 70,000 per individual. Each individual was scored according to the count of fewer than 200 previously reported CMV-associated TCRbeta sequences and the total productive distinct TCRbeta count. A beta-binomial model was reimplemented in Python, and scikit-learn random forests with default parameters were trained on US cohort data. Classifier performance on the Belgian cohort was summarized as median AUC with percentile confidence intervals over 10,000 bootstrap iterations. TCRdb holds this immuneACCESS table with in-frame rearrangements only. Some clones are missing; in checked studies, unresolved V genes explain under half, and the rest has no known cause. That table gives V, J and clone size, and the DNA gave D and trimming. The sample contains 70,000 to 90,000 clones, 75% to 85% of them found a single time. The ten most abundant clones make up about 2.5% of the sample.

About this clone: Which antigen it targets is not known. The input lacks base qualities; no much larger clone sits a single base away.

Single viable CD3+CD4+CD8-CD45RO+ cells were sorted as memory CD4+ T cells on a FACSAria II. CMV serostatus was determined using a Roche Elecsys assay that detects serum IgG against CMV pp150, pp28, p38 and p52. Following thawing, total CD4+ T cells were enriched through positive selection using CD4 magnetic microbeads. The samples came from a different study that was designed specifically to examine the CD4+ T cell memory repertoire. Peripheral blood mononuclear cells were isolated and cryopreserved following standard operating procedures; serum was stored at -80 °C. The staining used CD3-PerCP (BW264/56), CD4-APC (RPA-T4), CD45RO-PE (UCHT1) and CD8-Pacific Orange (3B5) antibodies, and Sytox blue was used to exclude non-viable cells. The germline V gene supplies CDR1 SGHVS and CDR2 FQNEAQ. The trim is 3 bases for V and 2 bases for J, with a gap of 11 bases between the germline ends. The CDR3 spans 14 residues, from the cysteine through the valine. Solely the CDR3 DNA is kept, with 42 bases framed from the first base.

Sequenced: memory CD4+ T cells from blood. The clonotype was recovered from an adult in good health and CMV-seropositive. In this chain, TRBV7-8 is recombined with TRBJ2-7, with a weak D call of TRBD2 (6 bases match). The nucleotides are TGTGCCAGCAGCTTTAGCGGAGCCCCCTACGAGCAGTACGTC. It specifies CASSFSGAPYEQYV.